This TCR beta chain comes out of a study of T cell repertoires in cytomegalovirus infection. Study as a whole: Newly reported HLA-C-restricted and thoroughly characterized HLA-B-restricted CMV epitopes were employed. Public TCR beta signatures provided an indication of both CMV infection and a matching HLA type.

TCRdb fed the reads into MiXCR, producing one record per CDR3 protein. The sample lists 800,000 to 950,000 distinct CDR3 sequences, roughly 33% occurring once. Comments on this clonotype: The antigen is undetermined.

V shed 3 bases, J shed 2 bases, and the junction held 4 bases outside the gene matches. The CDR3 totals 15 residues. CDR1 and CDR2 (germline): LNHDA, SQIVND (reference sequence). Whole-study findings and limits: Across the ex vivo response, the dominant clonotypes were HLA-C-restricted CMV-specific TCR beta clonotypes. CMV carriers having the relevant HLA were flagged by cumulative public TCR beta family frequency.

The sequencing here drew on cultured CD8+ T cells from PBMCs, taken from culture after CMV antigen stimulation. This TCR was sampled from a human donor in good health (CMV status not recorded). Some clones in this sample may be carry-over from other donors' samples. The gene calls are TRBV19 and TRBJ1-5; 7 bases fit TRBD1. The CDR3 DNA sequence: TGTGCCAGTAGTATCAGAGACAGGGGCAATCAGCCCCAGCATTTT. Amino acids: CASSIRDRGNQPQHF. Full variable domain (outside the CDR3, taken from reference TRBV19 and TRBJ1-5): DGGITQSPKYLFRKEGQNVTLSCEQNLNHDAMYWYRQDPGQGLRLIYYSQIVNDFQKGDIAEGYSVSREKKESFPLTVTSAQKNPTAFYLCASSIRDRGNQPQHFGDGTRLSIL.